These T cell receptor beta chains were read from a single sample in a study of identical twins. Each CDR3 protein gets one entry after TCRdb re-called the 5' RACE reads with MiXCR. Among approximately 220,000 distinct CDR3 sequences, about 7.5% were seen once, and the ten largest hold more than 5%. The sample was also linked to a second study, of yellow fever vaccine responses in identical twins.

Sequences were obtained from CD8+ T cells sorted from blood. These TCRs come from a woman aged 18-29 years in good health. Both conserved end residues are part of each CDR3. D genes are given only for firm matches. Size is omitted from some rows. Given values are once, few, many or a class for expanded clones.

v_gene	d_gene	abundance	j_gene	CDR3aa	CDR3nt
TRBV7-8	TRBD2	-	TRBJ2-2	CASSLMVVRTSDAGELFF	TGTGCCAGCAGCTTAATGGTGGTGCGGACTAGCGACGCCGGGGAGCTGTTTTTT
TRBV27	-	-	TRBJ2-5	CASSFTRGYQETQYF	TGTGCCAGCAGTTTTACCCGGGGGTACCAAGAGACCCAGTACTTC
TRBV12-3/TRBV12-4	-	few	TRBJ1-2	CASSLGVHSYGYTF	TGTGCCAGCAGTTTAGGGGTTCATTCCTATGGCTACACCTTC
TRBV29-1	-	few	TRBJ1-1	CSVDPGNTEAFF	TGCAGCGTTGACCCCGGGAACACTGAAGCTTTCTTT
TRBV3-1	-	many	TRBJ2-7	CASSQLDTAFLHEQYF	TGTGCCAGCAGCCAATTAGACACCGCGTTCCTCCACGAGCAGTACTTC
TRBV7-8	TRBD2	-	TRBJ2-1	CASSLEGTRGGQFF	TGTGCCAGCAGCTTAGAGGGGACTAGAGGGGGGCAGTTCTTC
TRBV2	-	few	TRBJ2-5	CASSDLDRETQYF	TGTGCCAGCAGTGACTTAGACCGGGAGACCCAGTACTTC
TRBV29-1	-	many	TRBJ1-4	CSVEDQASEKLFF	TGCAGCGTTGAAGACCAGGCGTCCGAAAAACTGTTTTTT
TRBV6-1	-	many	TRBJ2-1	CASSDPPGSYNEQFF	TGTGCCAGCAGTGATCCCCCAGGCTCCTACAATGAGCAGTTCTTC
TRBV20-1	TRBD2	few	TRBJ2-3	CSARDWGGSSTDTQYF	TGCAGTGCTAGAGATTGGGGGGGATCTAGCACAGATACGCAGTATTTT
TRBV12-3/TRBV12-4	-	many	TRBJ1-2	CASSRDIEPIYGYTF	TGTGCCAGCAGTAGGGACATAGAACCCATCTATGGCTACACCTTC
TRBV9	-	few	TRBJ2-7	CASTFYEQYF	TGTGCCAGCACCTTCTACGAGCAGTACTTC
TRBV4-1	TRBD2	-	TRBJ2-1	CASSRGLAGGGTYNEQFF	TGCGCCAGCAGCCGTGGACTAGCGGGAGGGGGCACGTACAATGAGCAGTTCTTC
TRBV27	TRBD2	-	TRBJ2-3	CASSLLADRTDTQYF	TGTGCCAGCAGTTTACTAGCGGACCGCACAGATACGCAGTATTTT
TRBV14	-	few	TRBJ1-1	CASSQDGSENTEAFF	TGTGCCAGCAGCCAAGATGGCAGCGAGAACACTGAAGCTTTCTTT
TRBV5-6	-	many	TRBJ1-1	CASSLGVNTEAFF	TGTGCCAGCAGCTTAGGGGTGAACACTGAAGCTTTCTTT
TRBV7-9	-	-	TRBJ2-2	CASSLYDLNTGELFF	TGTGCCAGCAGCTTATATGATCTGAACACCGGGGAGCTGTTTTTT
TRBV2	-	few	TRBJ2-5	CASSEGPGRGQETQYF	TGTGCCAGCAGTGAAGGGCCAGGGAGAGGGCAAGAGACCCAGTACTTC
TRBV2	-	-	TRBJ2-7	CASGSWDIYEQYF	TGTGCCAGCGGTTCCTGGGACATCTACGAGCAGTACTTC
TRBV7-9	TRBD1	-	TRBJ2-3	CASSPWTGGQRDTQYF	TGTGCCAGCAGCCCGTGGACAGGGGGCCAGCGAGATACGCAGTATTTT
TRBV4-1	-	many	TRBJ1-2	CASSQVQNWEPYGYTF	TGCGCCAGCAGCCAAGTTCAGAACTGGGAACCCTATGGCTACACCTTC
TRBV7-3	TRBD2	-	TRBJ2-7	CASSFGSGSFDEQYF	TGTGCCAGCAGCTTCGGTAGCGGGAGCTTCGACGAGCAGTACTTC
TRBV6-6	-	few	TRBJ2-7	CASSYSRVYEQYF	TGTGCCAGCAGTTACTCCAGGGTTTACGAGCAGTACTTC
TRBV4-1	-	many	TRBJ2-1	CASSQVGPSTYNEQFF	TGCGCCAGCAGCCAAGTAGGCCCTAGCACCTACAATGAGCAGTTCTTC
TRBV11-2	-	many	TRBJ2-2	CASSAALNTGELFF	TGTGCCAGCAGCGCAGCTTTAAACACCGGGGAGCTGTTTTTT
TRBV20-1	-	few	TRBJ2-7	CSARVANSYEQYF	TGCAGTGCTAGAGTAGCGAACTCCTACGAGCAGTACTTC
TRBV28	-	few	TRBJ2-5	CASRMGEGIRETQYF	TGTGCCAGCAGGATGGGGGAAGGGATCCGGGAGACCCAGTACTTC
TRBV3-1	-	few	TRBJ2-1	CASSHPGLRYNEQFF	TGTGCCAGCAGCCATCCGGGATTACGCTACAATGAGCAGTTCTTC
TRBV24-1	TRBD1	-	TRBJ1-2	CATSDSALGQGLYGYTF	TGTGCCACCAGTGACAGCGCCCTGGGACAGGGGTTATATGGCTACACCTTC
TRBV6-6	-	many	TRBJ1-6	CASNMDNSPLHF	TGTGCCAGCAACATGGATAATTCACCCCTCCACTTT
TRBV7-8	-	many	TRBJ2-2	CASSFRDSYTGELFF	TGTGCCAGCAGCTTCCGGGACTCGTACACCGGGGAGCTGTTTTTT
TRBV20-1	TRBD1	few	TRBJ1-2	CSAREDDRGRYGYTF	TGCAGTGCTAGAGAGGATGACAGGGGGCGCTATGGCTACACCTTC
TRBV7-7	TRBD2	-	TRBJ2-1	CASSPFLTSGNEQFF	TGTGCCAGCAGTCCCTTTCTTACTAGCGGCAATGAGCAGTTCTTC